This T cell receptor beta chain was sequenced in a study of neoadjuvant anti-PD-1 for oral cavity cancer. Repertoires were generated with immunoSEQ multiplex PCR, while TCRdb's copy carries only in-frame clones and drops some. The data show over 10,000 clones, roughly 60% seen once. Trimming stripped 4 bases from V and 0 bases from J, with 13 bases between. Germline V gene lookup returns CDR1 MNHEY and CDR2 SMNVEV (reference sequence). There are 17 residues in the CDR3. The gene calls are TRBV27 and TRBJ2-6; D is perhaps TRBD2 (5 bases). The clonotype was recovered from a person aged 35-79 years with oral cavity squamous cell carcinoma. The sample in question was tumor tissue, obtained before nivolumab (anti-PD-1) treatment. The CDR3 coding sequence is TGTGCCAGCAGTTCCGCGGGTTTCCGCTCTGGGGCCAACGTCCTGACTTTC. Amino acids: CASSSAGFRSGANVLTF. The full variable domain, rest sourced from reference TRBV27 and TRBJ2-6, is EAQVTQNPRYLITVTGKKLTVTCSQNMNHEYMSWYRQDPGLGLRQIYYSMNVEVTDKGDVPEGYKVSRKEKRNFPLILESPSPNQTSLYFCASSSAGFRSGANVLTFGAGSRLTVL.